Listed here are 18 T cell receptor beta chains from one sample, sequenced in a study of blood T cells in healthy people across ages. Using a J-beta primer mix together with a sample-barcoded 5' primer, a second PCR was run for roughly 6 to 11 cycles. TCRdb independently ran MiXCR on the 5' RACE reads; one entry per CDR3 protein. The sample holds roughly 830,000 distinct CDR3 sequences, 55% to 65% seen once. The sample comprised blood. The receptors were sampled from a man between 25 and 39 years old in good health.

The chain links TRBV15 to TRBJ2-1; TRBD2 matches at 14 bases. Germline CDR1 and CDR2: LNHNV and YYDKDF (reference sequence). The CDR3 runs to 17 residues. Trimming cost V 8 bases and J 0 bases; bases outside gene matches: 6. The DNA for the CDR3 is TGTGCCACCCGGACTAGCGGGGGGATGAGCTCCTACAATGAGCAGTTCTTC. It yields the protein CATRTSGGMSSYNEQFF.

In the case of this clonotype: Being one base from a much bigger clone, this may be a read error. The V call is TRBV20-1, the J call TRBJ2-5; TRBD2 might be the D (5 bases). The CDR3 is 13 residues long. Between the trimmed V and J ends, which lost 0 bases and 2 bases, there was a span of 7 bases. CDR1 is DFQATT and CDR2 is SNEGSKA in the germline V gene (reference sequence). The chain's CDR3 is CSAREGRQETQYF. The CDR3 region has the DNA TGCAGTGCTAGAGAGGGGAGACAAGAGACCCAGTACTTC.

With respect to this clonotype: Lacking the conserved final phenylalanine or tryptophan, this CDR3 likely reflects a read error. The genes are TRBV20-1 and TRBJ2-3, with 10 bases aligning to TRBD2. This CDR3 comprises 12 residues. The V gene's germline CDR1 is DFQATT and CDR2 SNEGSKA (reference sequence). The CDR3 here is CLAGVRTDTQYL. The CDR3 DNA is TGTCTAGCGGGGGTCCGCACAGATACGCAGTATTTA.

This clonotype was counted only a few times. This chain connects TRBV7-2 to TRBJ2-5; D uncertain. The closer fit of TRBJ2-7 to the DNA end suggests the J call may be wrong. The germline V gene encodes CDR1 SGHTA and CDR2 FQGNSA. The CDR3 has 11 residues. Here the CDR3 DNA reads TGTGCCAGCAGTCAAGTCGGCGAGCAGTACTTC. It translates to CASSQVGEQYF.

This clonotype has only a few counts. The chain couples TRBV27 to TRBJ2-1; TRBD2 agrees at 8 bases. The CDR3 covers 16 residues. Per germline, CDR1 MNHEY and CDR2 SMNVEV (reference sequence). Unmatched junction bases numbered 12, after V lost 6 bases and J lost 5 bases. The chain's CDR3 is CASRNRLAPGDNEQFF. CDR3 in DNA: TGTGCCAGCAGAAACAGACTAGCGCCTGGGGACAATGAGCAGTTCTTC.

V usage is TRBV7-9 and J usage is TRBJ2-3, with TRBD2 as a possible D gene (5 bases). CDR1 and CDR2 (germline): SEHNR, FQNEAQ (reference sequence). The CDR3 has 13 residues. Trimming pared 9 bases from V and 6 bases from J, leaving 16 bases between. The CDR3 protein is CARDGLPGDTQYF. The CDR3 coding sequence is TGTGCCAGGGACGGACTCCCAGGTGATACGCAGTATTTT.

This clonotype appeared a few times. The chain recombines TRBV6-6 with TRBJ2-5; TRBD2 is a possible D gene (6 bases). Germline V gene data show CDR1 as MNHNY and CDR2 as SVGAGI (reference sequence). This CDR3 has 14 amino acids. V was pared by 2 bases and J by 1 base, with 8 bases between. In DNA, the CDR3 is TGTGCCAGCAGTTACGGGACTGCCCAAGAGACCCAGTACTTC. Translated, it gives CASSYGTAQETQYF.

This clonotype was counted between two and nine times. The chain is built from TRBV4-3 and TRBJ1-2; 10 bases align to TRBD1. Germline loops: CDR1 LGHNA, CDR2 YSLEER. The trim removed 4 bases at V and 8 bases at J, leaving 13 bases unmatched. The CDR3 consists of 16 residues. CDR3 nucleotides: TGCGCCAGCAGCCGACTTAGTGACAGGGGGCTGGGGGGCTACACCTTC. Translated: CASSRLSDRGLGGYTF.

The chain has TRBV4-1 and TRBJ2-1, with TRBD1 matching 10 bases. Germline values: CDR1 MGHRA, CDR2 YSYEKL. CDR3 size: 17 residues. After removal of 1 base from V and 8 bases from J, the junction contained 11 bases not matched to a gene. CDR3 bases: TGCGCCAGCAGCCAAGGTGTCGGGACAGGGGTTTCGGATGAGCAGTTCTTC. Protein: CASSQGVGTGVSDEQFF.

The gene calls are TRBV6-6 and TRBJ2-4; D remains unclear. The tail of the sequence fits TRBJ2-7 better, so the J call may be wrong. Germline lookup yields CDR1 MNHNY and CDR2 SVGAGI (reference sequence). This CDR3 is 15 amino acids long. CDR3 DNA sequence: TGTGCCAGCAGTTACTCGGCTAGACTGTTCGACGAGCAGTACTTC. This codes for CASSYSARLFDEQYF.

The V gene is TRBV11-2, the J gene TRBJ2-4; TRBD1 is a possible D gene (6 bases). This CDR3 region has 15 residues. Trimming left V 5 bases short and J 1 base short, with 12 bases between. Germline V gives CDR1 SGHAT, CDR2 FQNNGV. CDR3 region: CASSPPQGAKNIQYF. The DNA of the CDR3 is TGTGCCAGCAGCCCACCGCAGGGGGCCAAAAACATTCAGTACTTC.

In its sample, this clonotype was seen many times. The genes are TRBV20-1 and TRBJ2-7; 11 bases fit TRBD1. Germline V CDR1 and CDR2: DFQATT, SNEGSKA (reference sequence). CDR3 length: 14 residues. J gave up 3 bases and V 1 base, and 2 bases lay outside the gene matches. The CDR3 is CSARAGTGGYEQYF. The CDR3 nucleotides read TGCAGTGCTAGAGCCGGGACAGGGGGCTACGAGCAGTACTTC.

A single count supports this clonotype. A read error may explain this, as a much larger clone is one base away. The rearrangement links TRBV4-3 to TRBJ2-5; D is possibly TRBD2 (5 bases). Germline V gene sequence: CDR1 LGHNA, CDR2 YSLEER. The length of the CDR3 is 15 residues. Trimming left V 0 bases short and J 11 bases short, with 19 bases between. The CDR3, as DNA: TGCGCCAGCAGCCAAGATGGGAGAGGCCCTGATGAGCAGTACTTC. Protein: CASSQDGRGPDEQYF.

V is TRBV7-3 and J is TRBJ1-6; perhaps TRBD1 as D (6 bases). Germline-derived CDR1 and CDR2 are SGHTA and FQGTGA. V was pared by 4 bases and J by 4 bases, with 17 bases between. The CDR3 runs to 17 residues. CDR3 residues: CASSSSSGDFYNSPLHF. The CDR3 coding sequence is TGTGCCAGCAGCTCTTCATCAGGGGACTTTTATAATTCACCCCTCCACTTT.

This clonotype was recorded a few times. J is TRBJ1-4 and V is TRBV10-3; D is unclear. There are 16 residues in the CDR3. Germline-derived CDR1 and CDR2 are ENHRY and SYGVKD. V was cut by 3 bases and J by 5 bases, with 16 bases left in between. The CDR3 loop reads CAISDSGNQGNEKLFF. CDR3 nucleotide sequence: TGTGCCATCAGTGATTCCGGGAACCAAGGCAATGAAAAACTGTTTTTT.

The chain recombines TRBV20-1 with TRBJ2-5; 11 nucleotides match TRBD1. Trimming removed 3 bases from V and 5 bases from J; junction bases left unmatched: 5. This CDR3 region has 14 residues. Per germline, CDR1 DFQATT and CDR2 SNEGSKA (reference sequence). The CDR3, as DNA: TGCAGTGCTAGTATGGACAGGGGGCCCGAGACCCAGTACTTC. It yields the protein CSASMDRGPETQYF.

The chain uses TRBV20-1 and TRBJ2-5; maybe TRBD2 (5 bases). CDR1 and CDR2 from the germline V gene are DFQATT and SNEGSKA (reference sequence). The CDR3 extends over 13 amino acids. Trimming left V 5 bases short and J 4 bases short, with 14 bases between. The CDR3 bases are TGCAGTGCTTCCCCCCCGGGGATAGAGACCCAGTACTTC. This encodes CSASPPGIETQYF.

The gene calls are TRBV20-1 and TRBJ1-2, with D perhaps TRBD1 (5 bases). This CDR3 region has 12 residues. Germline V gives CDR1 DFQATT, CDR2 SNEGSKA (reference sequence). Trimming stripped 6 bases from V and 2 bases from J, with 10 bases between. In DNA, the CDR3 is TGCAGTGCGGAGGGGATAAACTATGGCTACACCTTC. Translating gives CSAEGINYGYTF.